This entry is about one TCR beta chain. Its antigen is as yet unknown. It was with 60 Vbeta and 13 Jbeta primers that the PCR ran. The assay was immunoSEQ multiplex PCR, and TCRdb's table has in-frame clones only and misses some. The table includes approximately 130,000 clones, about two thirds detected once. The entry originates in a study of cytomegalovirus exposure and HLA in healthy donors. Study in general: Researchers previously reported finding fewer than 140 million unique TCR beta sequences from around 200 million T cells. Findings and limits, study-wide: Later, an analysis showed that TCR beta chains associated with HLA were more clonally expanded than others that were equally common. CMV serostatus was the sole immune exposure information available. Trimming of TCR beta V- and J-genes showed a link, identified in a later analysis, to a missense DCLRE1C variant.

The CDR3 runs to 12 residues. With 5 bases clipped from V and 10 bases from J, the junction kept 7 bases outside the gene matches. The germline gives CDR1 SGHTA, CDR2 FQGTGA. V and J are TRBV7-3 and TRBJ1-1; TRBD1 aligns across 7 bases. What was sequenced was PBMCs. This sequence was found in a woman aged 55-70 years in good health and CMV-seropositive. The CDR3 DNA follows: TGTGCCAGCAGCCCCGACAGGGTTGTAGCTTTCTTT. It yields the protein CASSPDRVVAFF.